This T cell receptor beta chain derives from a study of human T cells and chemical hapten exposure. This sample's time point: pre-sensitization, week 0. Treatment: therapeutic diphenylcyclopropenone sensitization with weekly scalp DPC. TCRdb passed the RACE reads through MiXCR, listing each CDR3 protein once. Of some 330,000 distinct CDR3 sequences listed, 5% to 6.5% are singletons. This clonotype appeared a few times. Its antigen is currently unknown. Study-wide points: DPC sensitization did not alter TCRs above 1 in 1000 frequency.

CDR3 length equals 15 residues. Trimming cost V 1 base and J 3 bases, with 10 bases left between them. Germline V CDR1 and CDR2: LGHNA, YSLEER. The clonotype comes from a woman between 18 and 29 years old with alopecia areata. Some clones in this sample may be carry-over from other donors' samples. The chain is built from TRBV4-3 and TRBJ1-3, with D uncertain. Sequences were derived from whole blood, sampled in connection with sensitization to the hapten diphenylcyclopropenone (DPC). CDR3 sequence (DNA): TGCGCCAGCAGCCAAGGGGGAGACGGTGGAAACACCATATATTTT. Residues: CASSQGGDGGNTIYF.